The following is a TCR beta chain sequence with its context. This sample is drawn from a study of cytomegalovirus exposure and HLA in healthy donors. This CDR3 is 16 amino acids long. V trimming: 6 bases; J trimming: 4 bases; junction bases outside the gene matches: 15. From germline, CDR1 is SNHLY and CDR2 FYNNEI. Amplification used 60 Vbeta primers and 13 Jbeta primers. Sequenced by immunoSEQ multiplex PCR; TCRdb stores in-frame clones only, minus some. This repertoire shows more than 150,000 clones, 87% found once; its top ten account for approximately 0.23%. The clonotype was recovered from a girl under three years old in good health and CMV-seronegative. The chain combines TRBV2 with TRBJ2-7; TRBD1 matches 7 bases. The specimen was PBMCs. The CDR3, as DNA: TGTGCCAGCAGGGGAGCCGGGACAGAAGTACGGTACGAGCAGTACTTC. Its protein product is CASRGAGTEVRYEQYF.